A selection of T cell receptor beta chains follows, all from one sample in a study of blood T cell repertoires in COVID-19. Method: immunoSEQ multiplex PCR; TCRdb's copy keeps in-frame clones and lacks some. Of 50,000 or so clones listed, roughly 90% are singletons. Sequenced: peripheral blood. The source is a woman of 80 years or more with acute or convalescent COVID-19. Each CDR3 is given with its conserved first and last residue. D genes are given only for firm matches. Rows give clone size only sometimes, using once, few, many, or a class for an expanded clone.

DNA: TGTGCCAGCTCACCGCTACAGTCGAACACTGAAGCTTTCTTT
CDR3: CASSPLQSNTEAFF
J: TRBJ1-1
size: -
D: -
V: TRBV18

DNA: TGTGCCAGCAGCTTAAACAGGGGGCAAGTCACAGATACGCAGTATTTT
CDR3: CASSLNRGQVTDTQYF
J: TRBJ2-3
size: -
D: TRBD1
V: TRBV7-2

DNA: TGTGCCAGCAGCTTGGCGGGAGATACGCAGTATTTT
CDR3: CASSLAGDTQYF
J: TRBJ2-3
size: once
D: -
V: TRBV5-5

DNA: TGTGCCAGCAGCTTAGGCCCTGGGACAGGCGCTGTGGATTTT
CDR3: CASSLGPGTGAVDF
J: TRBJ1-5
size: -
D: TRBD1
V: TRBV7-2

DNA: TGTGCCAGCAGCCGAGGAGAGTCCTACGAGCAGTACTTC
CDR3: CASSRGESYEQYF
J: TRBJ2-7
size: -
D: -
V: TRBV12-3/TRBV12-4

DNA: TGTGCCAGCAGCCCCTTGGGAACTAGCGGGAGTTATGCAGATACGCAGTATTTT
CDR3: CASSPLGTSGSYADTQYF
J: TRBJ2-3
size: -
D: TRBD2
V: TRBV7-2

DNA: TGTGCCAGCAGTTCCGGGGGGGTCAGACCTAACAATGAGCAGTTCTTC
CDR3: CASSSGGVRPNNEQFF
J: TRBJ2-1
size: -
D: TRBD2
V: TRBV11-2

DNA: TGTGCCACTTCGAGGGGGGGGTATGGCTACACCTTC
CDR3: CATSRGGYGYTF
J: TRBJ1-2
size: -
D: -
V: TRBV30

DNA: TGTGCCAGCAGCCGGGGAGGGGCCCAGTTCCGCTACGAGCAGTACTTC
CDR3: CASSRGGAQFRYEQYF
J: TRBJ2-7
size: -
D: TRBD2
V: TRBV3-1/TRBV3-2

DNA: TGTGCCAGTCTATCGCATCCTCAGGGCAACTATGGCTACACCTTC
CDR3: CASLSHPQGNYGYTF
J: TRBJ1-2
size: -
D: -
V: TRBV6-5

DNA: TGTGCCAGCAGTGTGCTGTCGGAGGAAGCTTTCTTT
CDR3: CASSVLSEEAFF
J: TRBJ1-1
size: once
D: -
V: TRBV2

DNA: TGCGCCAGCGGACAGGGGGTTATGGCTGAAGCTTTCTTT
CDR3: CASGQGVMAEAFF
J: TRBJ1-1
size: -
D: TRBD1
V: TRBV5-1

DNA: TGTGCCAGCAGCCCCCGGACTAGCGGGAGGGTAGAGCAGTACTTC
CDR3: CASSPRTSGRVEQYF
J: TRBJ2-7
size: -
D: TRBD2
V: TRBV5-4

DNA: TGTGCCAGTAGTATAGTATCCGCTAGCGGGAGTATAGGTAATGAGCAGTTCTTC
CDR3: CASSIVSASGSIGNEQFF
J: TRBJ2-1
size: -
D: TRBD2
V: TRBV19

DNA: TGCGCCAGCAGCCAAGTTTTTGCCCGGACTTCCAATCAGCCCCAGCATTTT
CDR3: CASSQVFARTSNQPQHF
J: TRBJ1-5
size: -
D: -
V: TRBV4-1

DNA: TGTGCCATCAGCAAAAGCGACAGGGGGAACAATCAGCCCCAGCATTTT
CDR3: CAISKSDRGNNQPQHF
J: TRBJ1-5
size: -
D: TRBD1
V: TRBV10-3

DNA: TGTGCCAGCAGCGTAGCCGGGACTAGCGGGAGAAGTGAGCAGTTCTTC
CDR3: CASSVAGTSGRSEQFF
J: TRBJ2-1
size: -
D: TRBD2
V: TRBV9

DNA: TGTGCCAGCAGCTTAATGGAGAGCACTGAAGCTTTCTTT
CDR3: CASSLMESTEAFF
J: TRBJ1-1
size: few
D: -
V: TRBV7-2

DNA: TGTGCCAGCAGCTTAGACAGGTTCCAAGAGACCCAGTACTTC
CDR3: CASSLDRFQETQYF
J: TRBJ2-5
size: -
D: -
V: TRBV7-9

DNA: TGTGCCAGTAGTCGCGACCACAGGGGTGTATACAATGAGCAGTTCTTC
CDR3: CASSRDHRGVYNEQFF
J: TRBJ2-1
size: few
D: TRBD1
V: TRBV19

DNA: TGTGCCAGCCGCCCCCAGGGGACAGGTCCCTACGAGCAGTACTTC
CDR3: CASRPQGTGPYEQYF
J: TRBJ2-7
size: -
D: TRBD1
V: TRBV27

DNA: TGTGCCAGCTCACTAAGACAGGGCGTTGGTTCACCCCTCCACTTT
CDR3: CASSLRQGVGSPLHF
J: TRBJ1-6
size: -
D: TRBD1
V: TRBV18